The 29 T cell receptor beta chains below were found in one sample sequenced in a study of PD-1 blockade in classical Hodgkin lymphoma. Time point given: cycle 4 day 1 (C4D1), after 6 weeks of nivolumab. Each patient's relapse followed autologous stem cell transplantation, and brentuximab vedotin exposure varied. This table comes from immunoSEQ multiplex PCR, and its TCRdb copy is limited to in-frame clones, with some not included. The profile shows 9,500 or so clones, roughly 80% of them singletons. Here the sequenced sample was peripheral blood mononuclear cells (PBMCs), taken before the fourth cycle of nivolumab. These receptors all come from a human donor with classical Hodgkin lymphoma.

The chain is built from TRBV6-4 and TRBJ2-7; no definite D call. The V and J ends lost 2 bases and 3 bases respectively, with 11 bases between them. The CDR3 length is 14 residues. The V gene's germline CDR1 is MRHNA and CDR2 SNTAGT. The CDR3 sequence: CASSDRCGFYEQYF. The CDR3 nucleotides read TGTGCCAGCAGTGACCGATGCGGCTTCTACGAGCAGTACTTC.

The gene calls are TRBV10-3 and TRBJ1-3; D not certain. The germline CDR1 and CDR2 sequences are ENHRY and SYGVKD. With 10 bases removed from V and 4 bases from J, the gap between germline ends came to 14 bases. The CDR3 sequence is 13 residues long. CDR3 nucleotides: TGTGCCACCGGACCCCCGGCCGGAAACACCATATATTTT. Amino acid sequence: CATGPPAGNTIYF.

The chain carries TRBV6-1 and TRBJ2-7; the match to TRBD1 covers 8 bases. After removal of 2 bases from V and 1 base from J, the junction contained 1 base not matched to a gene. Germline V gene sequence: CDR1 MNHNS, CDR2 SASEGT. The CDR3 extends over 14 amino acids. The CDR3 region is CASSEQGASYEQYF. In DNA form, the CDR3 reads TGTGCCAGCAGTGAACAGGGGGCTTCCTACGAGCAGTACTTC.

V and J are TRBV10-2 and TRBJ1-3; the match to TRBD1 covers 7 bases. The CDR3 has 13 amino acids. With 9 bases clipped from V and 4 bases from J, the junction kept 6 bases outside the gene matches. The germline V gene has CDR1 WSHSY and CDR2 SAAADI. The CDR3 DNA reads TGCGCCAGTGGACAGGACGAAGGAAACACCATATATTTT. Protein product: CASGQDEGNTIYF.

This clone has just a few counts. V gene TRBV9 combines with J gene TRBJ2-5, with TRBD2 matching 13 bases. Germline values: CDR1 SGDLS, CDR2 YYNGEE. CDR3 length: 16 residues. J was trimmed by 5 bases and V by 4 bases; bases with no gene match: 8. The CDR3 sequence: CASSPRLAGGGETQYF. The CDR3 DNA reads as TGTGCCAGCAGCCCCCGACTAGCGGGGGGCGGGGAGACCCAGTACTTC.

V usage is TRBV27 and J usage is TRBJ2-7, with 9 bases matching TRBD2. J was trimmed by 2 bases and V by 2 bases; bases with no gene match: 1. Germline V gene sequence: CDR1 MNHEY, CDR2 SMNVEV (reference sequence). The CDR3 has 14 residues. The CDR3 loop is CASSLLAGTYEQYF. CDR3 sequence (DNA): TGTGCCAGCAGTTTACTAGCGGGGACCTACGAGCAGTACTTC.

This clone was observed once. The gene calls are TRBV11-2 and TRBJ2-7; D uncertain. CDR1 and CDR2 from the germline V gene are SGHAT and FQNNGV. The germline V and J ends were trimmed by 5 bases and 0 bases, with 14 bases remaining between them. CDR3 length: 15 amino acids. The CDR3 sequence: CASSPQHVSSYEQYF. The CDR3 DNA follows: TGTGCCAGCAGCCCCCAACACGTCTCCTCCTACGAGCAGTACTTC.

This sequence joins TRBV6-5 and TRBJ2-2, with D perhaps matching TRBD1 or TRBD2 (5 bases each). The V gene's germline CDR1 is MNHEY and CDR2 SVGAGI. Trimming stripped 7 bases from V and 4 bases from J, with 16 bases between. The CDR3 covers 15 residues. The CDR3 DNA sequence: TGTGCCAGCAATCCCTTTGGGGGTACCACCGGGGAGCTGTTTTTT. Protein sequence: CASNPFGGTTGELFF.

The V and J genes are TRBV6-4 and TRBJ1-2; D not resolved. This CDR3 is 14 amino acids long. CDR1 is MRHNA, CDR2 SNTAGT, per germline. The V and J ends lost 4 bases and 0 bases respectively, with 9 bases between them. CDR3 coding DNA: TGTGCCAGCAGTGTCACAGCTGCTAACTATGGCTACACCTTC. It translates to CASSVTAANYGYTF.

The V call is TRBV5-1, the J call TRBJ2-7, with 9 bases fitting TRBD2. The CDR3 has 14 residues. Trimming at V came to 0 bases and at J to 3 bases, leaving 1 base not matched to a gene. In germline, CDR1 is SGHRS, CDR2 YFSETQ. The DNA for the CDR3 is TGCGCCAGCAGCTTGGAGACTAGCGGCTACGAGCAGTACTTC. Translated: CASSLETSGYEQYF.

This CDR3 is CASSPRSQMNTEAFF. DNA of the CDR3: TGTGCCAGCTCACCGAGGAGCCAGATGAACACTGAAGCTTTCTTT. The chain uses TRBV18 and TRBJ1-1; D unresolved. The germline V gene encodes CDR1 KGHSH and CDR2 LQKENI. CDR3 length: 15 amino acids. V was shortened by 3 bases and J by 0 bases, with 11 bases between the two germline ends.

The V call is TRBV29-1, the J call TRBJ1-1; tentative D call: TRBD1 (5 bases). Trimming pared 7 bases from V and 5 bases from J, leaving 14 bases between. The CDR3 is 12 residues long. Germline-derived CDR1 and CDR2 are SQVTM and ANQGSEA. CDR3 nucleotide sequence: TGCAGCGCCTCCCAGGGTTTTACTGAAGCTTTCTTT. Translated: CSASQGFTEAFF.

The chain employs TRBV6-1 and TRBJ2-7, with D perhaps matching TRBD1 or TRBD2 (5 bases each). V was cut by 6 bases and J by 3 bases, with 18 bases left in between. The CDR3 contains 15 residues. The germline CDR1 and CDR2 sequences are MNHNS and SASEGT. CDR3 coding DNA: TGTGCCAGCAGACAAGCCACCGGGGCAAACTACGAGCAGTACTTC. It is translated as CASRQATGANYEQYF.

The chain recombines TRBV5-1 with TRBJ2-7; D is possibly TRBD1 (6 bases). The CDR3 is 14 amino acids. V lost 4 bases and J lost 2, with 13 bases in between. CDR1 and CDR2 (germline): SGHRS, YFSETQ. The CDR3 region has the DNA TGCGCCAGCAGCCCCTGGACAGATCCCTACGAGCAGTACTTC. Protein product: CASSPWTDPYEQYF.

The chain couples TRBV11-2 to TRBJ2-2; D call uncertain. Looked up from germline, CDR1 is SGHAT and CDR2 is FQNNGV. Trimming took off 3 bases at V and 1 base at J, with 9 bases between the two ends. CDR3 size: 15 residues. In DNA, the CDR3 is TGTGCCAGCAGCTTCAGCAGAGAGAACACCGGGGAGCTGTTTTTT. Protein product: CASSFSRENTGELFF. Using reference TRBV11-2 and TRBJ2-2 for the parts outside the CDR3, the full variable domain is EAGVAQSPRYKIIEKRQSVAFWCNPISGHATLYWYQQILGQGPKLLIQFQNNGVVDDSQLPKDRFSAERLKGVDSTLKIQPAKLEDSAVYLCASSFSRENTGELFFGEGSRLTVL.

This chain connects TRBV27 to TRBJ2-1, with D perhaps matching TRBD2 (5 bases). CDR1 MNHEY and CDR2 SMNVEV come from the germline V gene (reference sequence). CDR3 length equals 15 residues. V dropped 3 bases and J dropped 7 bases, with 16 bases sitting between them. The CDR3 region is CASSFEYGIANEQFF. CDR3 coding DNA: TGTGCCAGCAGTTTTGAATACGGGATCGCGAATGAGCAGTTCTTC.

This clone came up a few times. V is TRBV20-1 and J is TRBJ1-4, with D unclear. V was clipped by 7 bases and J by 4 bases, with 7 bases between them. The CDR3 totals 11 residues. Germline V lookup: CDR1 DFQATT, CDR2 SNEGSKA (reference sequence). The CDR3 loop is CSVGNNEKLFF. The CDR3 region has the DNA TGCAGTGTAGGGAATAATGAAAAACTGTTTTTT.

This clone was picked up a small number of times. The DNA for the CDR3 is TGTGCCAGTAGTAGCTGGGACAGAACCTTCTCTGGGGCCAACGTCCTGACTTTC. It is translated as CASSSWDRTFSGANVLTF. This chain connects TRBV19 to TRBJ2-6; 7 nucleotides line up with TRBD1. With V trimmed by 4 bases and J by 0 bases, 9 bases remained unmatched. This CDR3 contains 18 residues. The germline V gene encodes CDR1 LNHDA and CDR2 SQIVND (reference sequence).

V gene TRBV4-1 combines with J gene TRBJ1-1; perhaps TRBD1 as D (6 bases). Germline lookup yields CDR1 MGHRA and CDR2 YSYEKL. V shed 2 bases and J shed 1 base, with 14 bases lying between them. CDR3 length: 16 residues. CDR3 nucleotides: TGCGCCAGCAGCCAAACCCCGGGACATTCGAACACTGAAGCTTTCTTT. It is translated as CASSQTPGHSNTEAFF.

The J gene is TRBJ2-4, the V gene TRBV14, with D unclear. The V end was cut by 1 base, the J end by 6 bases, with 10 bases between. The length of the CDR3 is 14 residues. Per germline, CDR1 SGHDN and CDR2 FVKESK. In DNA, the CDR3 is TGTGCCAGCAGCCAAGCTGGGGTGGTAAACATTCAGTACTTC. It translates to CASSQAGVVNIQYF.

V and J are TRBV28 and TRBJ2-7; unclear D gene. Trimming cost V 2 bases and J 0 bases, with 26 bases left between them. This CDR3 is 20 amino acids long. From germline, CDR1 is MDHEN and CDR2 SYDVKM. The CDR3 spells CASSLVFKGSSYNRSYEQYF. The CDR3 bases are TGTGCCAGCAGTTTAGTTTTTAAGGGCAGTTCTTACAATCGCTCCTACGAGCAGTACTTC.

Here the CDR3 reads CATSRGGTGVNQPQHF. DNA for the CDR3: TGTGCCACCAGCAGAGGAGGGACAGGGGTAAATCAGCCCCAGCATTTT. This chain uses TRBV15 with TRBJ1-5, with 10 bases that match TRBD1. CDR3 length equals 16 residues. The germline CDR1 and CDR2 sequences are LNHNV and YYDKDF (reference sequence). V shed 1 base and J 4 bases; nucleotides not matched to a gene: 4.

The chain has TRBV7-3 and TRBJ2-3; 8 positions match TRBD1. This CDR3 is built from 15 residues. Trimming at V came to 0 bases and at J to 5 bases, leaving 4 bases not matched to a gene. The germline CDR1 and CDR2 sequences are SGHTA and FQGTGA. The CDR3 DNA is TGTGCCAGCAGCTTAACCCGGACAGGGATAGATACGCAGTATTTT. It specifies CASSLTRTGIDTQYF.

The V and J genes are TRBV6-5 and TRBJ2-3; D possibly uses TRBD1 or TRBD2 (5 bases each). The CDR3 loop spans 13 amino acids. The germline V gene encodes CDR1 MNHEY and CDR2 SVGAGI. V dropped 8 bases and J dropped 4 bases, with 13 bases sitting between them. The CDR3 sequence: CASGTLGADTQYF. The CDR3 coding sequence is TGTGCCAGCGGGACCCTGGGCGCAGATACGCAGTATTTT.

This CDR3 is CASSSGQGSTDTQYF. The CDR3 bases are TGTGCCAGCTCTTCCGGACAGGGTTCCACAGATACGCAGTATTTT. The gene calls are TRBV18 and TRBJ2-3, with 8 bases that match TRBD1. Trimming removed 6 bases from V and 2 bases from J; junction bases left unmatched: 7. The CDR3 sequence is 15 residues long. Germline values: CDR1 KGHSH, CDR2 LQKENI.

CDR3 loop: CASSGPGLASYEQYF. CDR3 nucleotides: TGTGCCAGCAGTGGCCCGGGACTAGCATCCTACGAGCAGTACTTC. V and J are TRBV6-6 and TRBJ2-5; TRBD2 agrees at 9 bases. The DNA end lines up better with TRBJ2-7; the J call may be wrong. Germline V gene data show CDR1 as MNHNY and CDR2 as SVGAGI (reference sequence). The CDR3 loop spans 15 amino acids.

This clone was seen just once. The chain uses TRBV4-1 and TRBJ2-3; D is ambiguous. From germline, CDR1 is MGHRA and CDR2 YSYEKL. V was shortened by 0 bases and J by 0 bases, with 10 bases between the two germline ends. The CDR3 length is 16 residues. CDR3 sequence: CASSQDLGPSTDTQYF. DNA of the CDR3: TGCGCCAGCAGCCAAGATCTTGGACCTAGCACAGATACGCAGTATTTT.

V usage is TRBV4-1 and J usage is TRBJ1-6; the D gene is possibly TRBD1 (6 bases). This CDR3 has 21 residues. Germline V gives CDR1 MGHRA, CDR2 YSYEKL. Between the trimmed V and J ends, which lost 5 bases and 0 bases, there was a span of 26 bases. The CDR3 sequence: CASSWSAGQYPRSSYNSPLHF. CDR3 nucleotides: TGCGCCAGCAGCTGGAGTGCTGGACAGTACCCTAGGAGCTCCTATAATTCACCCCTCCACTTT.

The chain employs TRBV6-1 and TRBJ2-4; a possible D gene is TRBD2 (6 bases). This CDR3 comprises 15 residues. V was pared by 4 bases and J by 3 bases, with 13 bases between. CDR1 and CDR2 (germline): MNHNS, SASEGT. The CDR3 nucleotides are TGTGCCAGCAGTGTGGGGGGACGAGGCAAAAACATTCAGTACTTC. Protein product: CASSVGGRGKNIQYF.